The 20 T cell receptor beta chains given below trace back to one sample, sequenced in a study of T-cell memory formation after mild COVID-19. From the 5' RACE reads, TCRdb called clonotypes with MiXCR, one entry per CDR3 protein. The sample has about 470,000 distinct CDR3 sequences; 15% to 20% are singletons. The sample taken for sequencing was PBMCs or a T cell subset sorted from them (not recorded which). The receptors here all came from an adult woman who had mild COVID-19 (a few samples of this study predate the infection). Cell type and time point are not known.

A few counts support this clonotype. This CDR3 reads CASSRQESEQYF. Written as DNA, the CDR3 is TGCGCCAGCAGCCGACAGGAGTCCGAGCAGTACTTC. J is TRBJ2-7 and V is TRBV5-1; D perhaps matches TRBD1 (6 bases). V was clipped by 4 bases and J by 6 bases, with 11 bases between them. The CDR3 sequence is 12 residues long. Germline CDR1 SGHRS, CDR2 YFSETQ.

The V and J genes are TRBV4-1 and TRBJ1-2; the D gene is possibly TRBD1 (6 bases). The CDR3 runs 15 residues. The V and J ends lost 0 bases and 4 bases respectively, with 12 bases between them. Germline assignment: CDR1 MGHRA and CDR2 YSYEKL. The CDR3, as DNA: TGCGCCAGCAGCCAAGACAGGGGACACTTCTATGGCTACACCTTC. Translating it yields CASSQDRGHFYGYTF.

The genes are TRBV5-1 and TRBJ1-2; 8 bases line up with TRBD1. Germline CDR1 is SGHRS and CDR2 is YFSETQ. Trimming cost V 0 bases and J 3 bases; bases outside gene matches: 7. The CDR3 has 16 residues. The CDR3 DNA reads TGCGCCAGCAGCTTGGGCCGGGACAGGTACGACTATGGCTACACCTTC. Its translation: CASSLGRDRYDYGYTF.

V is TRBV6-2 or TRBV6-3 and J is TRBJ1-2; D is undetermined. This CDR3 contains 13 residues. CDR1 MNHEY and CDR2 SVGEGT come from the germline V gene. V lost 0 bases and J 8 bases, leaving 10 bases between the germline ends. CDR3 sequence (DNA): TGTGCCAGCAGTTACTCCTCGAGAGGGGGCTACACCTTC. Translated: CASSYSSRGGYTF.

This rearrangement joins TRBV9 to TRBJ2-3; D possibly corresponds to TRBD2 (5 bases). V gave up 1 base and J gave up 0 bases, with 12 bases separating them. The CDR3 loop spans 16 amino acids. Germline CDR1 and CDR2: SGDLS and YYNGEE. This chain's CDR3 is CASSVRPAESTDTQYF. The CDR3 coding sequence is TGTGCCAGCAGCGTACGGCCAGCGGAAAGCACAGATACGCAGTATTTT.

The chain recombines TRBV15 with TRBJ2-7; 9 bases are shared with TRBD2. Germline V gene lookup returns CDR1 LNHNV and CDR2 YYDKDF (reference sequence). The CDR3 runs 14 residues. V lost 4 bases, J lost 0 bases, and 1 base stayed unmatched. The DNA of the CDR3 is TGTGCCACCAGCATAGCGGGGGTCTCCTACGAGCAGTACTTC. Translation: CATSIAGVSYEQYF.

This clonotype was picked up a small number of times. J is TRBJ2-5 and V is TRBV30; 7 positions match TRBD2. CDR1 GTSNPN and CDR2 SVGIG come from the germline V gene (reference sequence). The trim removed 0 bases at V and 4 bases at J, leaving 5 bases unmatched. This CDR3 is 14 amino acids long. CDR3 DNA: TGTGCCTGGAGTGTCGGAGCGGGATTAGAGACCCAGTACTTC. It encodes CAWSVGAGLETQYF. Full variable domain (missing parts from reference TRBV30 and TRBJ2-5): SQTIHQWPATLVQPVGSPLSLECTVEGTSNPNLYWYRQAAGRGLQLLFYSVGIGQISSEVPQNLSASRPQDRQFILSSKKLLLSDSGFYLCAWSVGAGLETQYFGPGTRLLVL.

This sequence joins TRBV7-2 and TRBJ2-3; D may match TRBD1 or TRBD2 (5 bases each). V was clipped by 0 bases and J by 5 bases, with 12 bases between them. This CDR3 is built from 15 residues. From germline, CDR1 is SGHTA and CDR2 FQGNSA. CDR3 sequence reads: CASSLAFGAGDTQYF. Here the CDR3 DNA reads TGTGCCAGCAGCTTAGCGTTTGGGGCGGGAGATACGCAGTATTTT.

A few counts support this clonotype. CDR3 coding DNA: TGTGCCAGCAGCTTAGCGCAGGAAGGGACCCAGTACTTC. It yields the protein CASSLAQEGTQYF. The chain carries TRBV7-7 and TRBJ2-5; D gene unclear. Trimming cost V 0 bases and J 7 bases, with 9 bases left between them. The CDR3 totals 13 residues. Germline V lookup: CDR1 SSHAT, CDR2 FNYEAQ (reference sequence).

This clonotype was observed a few times. CDR3 nucleotides: TGTGCCAGCAGCCCCGTAGTGACCACGGGGCAGACCCAGTACTTC. Translation gives CASSPVVTTGQTQYF. The chain uses TRBV12-3 or TRBV12-4 and TRBJ2-5; D tentatively fits TRBD1 or TRBD2 (5 bases each). The CDR3 runs to 15 residues. V was shortened by 6 bases and J by 6 bases, with 20 bases between the two germline ends.

The chain employs TRBV7-6 and TRBJ1-6, with TRBD1 identical over 7 bases. The CDR3 loop spans 14 amino acids. Per the germline V gene, CDR1 is SGHVS and CDR2 is FNYEAQ. J was trimmed by 8 bases and V by 5 bases; bases with no gene match: 6. Written as DNA, the CDR3 is TGTGCCAGCAGCAAGACAGGGATGGATTCACCCCTCCACTTT. Its translation is CASSKTGMDSPLHF.

A note on this clonotype: The junction shows a germline mismatch at one end, possibly a read error. The rearrangement joins TRBV20-1 to TRBJ2-6, with TRBD2 matching 10 bases. CDR1 and CDR2 (germline): DFQATT, SNEGSKA (reference sequence). The CDR3 has 11 residues. DNA for the CDR3: TGCAGTGCTAGAGCCCTAGCGGGGGCCCCTTTC. Translation gives CSARALAGAPF.

The rearrangement joins TRBV6-2 or TRBV6-3 to TRBJ1-5; TRBD1 is a possible D gene (6 bases). The V gene's germline CDR1 is MNHEY and CDR2 SVGEGT. The length of the CDR3 is 15 residues. V lost 5 bases and J 0 bases, leaving 11 bases between the germline ends. As DNA, the CDR3 is TGTGCCAGCAGTACCGGACAGACTAGCAATCAGCCCCAGCATTTT. This codes for CASSTGQTSNQPQHF.

This clonotype has a handful of counts. The V gene is TRBV12-3 or TRBV12-4, the J gene TRBJ2-7, with 8 positions matching TRBD1. With 3 bases clipped from V and 1 base from J, the junction kept 5 bases outside the gene matches. There are 15 residues in the CDR3. CDR3 sequence (DNA): TGTGCCAGCAGTTTCTCCAGGGGGCCTTCCTACGAGCAGTACTTC. Amino acid sequence: CASSFSRGPSYEQYF.

This clonotype has a handful of counts. The chain combines TRBV4-3 with TRBJ2-3; 12 positions match TRBD2. The CDR3 contains 17 residues. The V gene end was trimmed by 0 bases and the J gene end by 4 bases; junction bases not matched to a gene: 5. In germline, CDR1 is LGHNA, CDR2 YSLEER. CDR3 DNA: TGCGCCAGCAGCCAAGAGACTAGCGGGAGTCCTTCAGATACGCAGTATTTT. This codes for CASSQETSGSPSDTQYF.

The sample holds a few counts of this clonotype. The chain combines TRBV30 with TRBJ1-5; TRBD1 agrees at 10 bases. CDR3 length: 13 residues. CDR1 and CDR2 (germline): GTSNPN, SVGIG (reference sequence). The junction had 2 bases not matched to a gene; V was cut back by 5 bases and J by 4 bases. The CDR3 protein is CAWRGQGNQPQHF. The CDR3 DNA follows: TGTGCCTGGCGGGGACAGGGGAATCAGCCCCAGCATTTT.

This clonotype was seen a few times. The rearrangement joins TRBV12-3 or TRBV12-4 to TRBJ2-6; D is unresolved. V shed 3 bases and J shed 4 bases, with 10 bases lying between them. This CDR3 is built from 15 residues. The CDR3: CASSFTQSGANVLTF. CDR3 sequence (DNA): TGTGCCAGCAGTTTTACGCAATCCGGGGCCAACGTCCTGACTTTC.

Many counts were recorded for this clonotype. CDR3 in amino acids: CASSQERGNTEAFF. DNA for the CDR3: TGCGCCAGCAGCCAAGAGAGGGGCAACACTGAAGCTTTCTTT. The chain joins TRBV4-3 to TRBJ1-1; D perhaps matches TRBD1 (5 bases). Trimming took 0 bases from V and 2 from J, leaving 7 bases between them. Per germline, CDR1 LGHNA and CDR2 YSLEER. CDR3 length: 14 residues.

The genes are TRBV9 and TRBJ1-1; D is perhaps TRBD1 (6 bases). The CDR3 covers 13 residues. The germline gives CDR1 SGDLS, CDR2 YYNGEE. V gave up 2 bases and J gave up 4 bases, with 9 bases separating them. The CDR3 here is CASSVGGATEAFF. CDR3 DNA: TGTGCCAGCAGCGTTGGGGGCGCCACTGAAGCTTTCTTT.

The chain links TRBV6-2 or TRBV6-3 to TRBJ2-1, with D maybe TRBD1 (5 bases). Germline V gene data show CDR1 as MNHEY and CDR2 as SVGEGT. V was clipped by 0 bases and J by 7 bases, with 13 bases between them. The CDR3 runs to 15 residues. The CDR3 reads CASSYSGPGLNEQFF. The CDR3 coding sequence is TGTGCCAGCAGTTACTCGGGGCCAGGCCTAAATGAGCAGTTCTTC.